This TCR beta chain was recorded in a study of blood T cell repertoires in COVID-19. The wider study: Material from acute and convalescent COVID-19 was sourced from the United States, Italy and Spain. Sample material is recorded as cDNA or gDNA derived from T cells, B-cell-depleted T cells, or PBMCs.

Trimming stripped 5 bases from V and 2 bases from J, with 14 bases between. Germline lookup yields CDR1 SGHTS and CDR2 YDEGEE. The CDR3 loop spans 14 amino acids. The method was immunoSEQ multiplex PCR; TCRdb's version includes in-frame clones alone and lacks a portion of them. The data show 200,000 or so clones, around 81% seen once. This study enrolled people aged roughly 18 to 100 from roughly 24 US geographic areas. Self-reported history from a screening survey and questionnaire set each donor's cohort. This chain joins TRBV5-8 and TRBJ2-7; weak D call: TRBD1 (5 bases). The TCR sequence derives from a woman in her 40s with acute COVID-19. Sequenced material: PBMCs or T cells enriched from blood (not recorded which). The CDR3: CASRVRSGTYEQYF. The CDR3 DNA follows: TGTGCCAGCAGGGTGAGGTCAGGGACCTACGAGCAGTACTTC.